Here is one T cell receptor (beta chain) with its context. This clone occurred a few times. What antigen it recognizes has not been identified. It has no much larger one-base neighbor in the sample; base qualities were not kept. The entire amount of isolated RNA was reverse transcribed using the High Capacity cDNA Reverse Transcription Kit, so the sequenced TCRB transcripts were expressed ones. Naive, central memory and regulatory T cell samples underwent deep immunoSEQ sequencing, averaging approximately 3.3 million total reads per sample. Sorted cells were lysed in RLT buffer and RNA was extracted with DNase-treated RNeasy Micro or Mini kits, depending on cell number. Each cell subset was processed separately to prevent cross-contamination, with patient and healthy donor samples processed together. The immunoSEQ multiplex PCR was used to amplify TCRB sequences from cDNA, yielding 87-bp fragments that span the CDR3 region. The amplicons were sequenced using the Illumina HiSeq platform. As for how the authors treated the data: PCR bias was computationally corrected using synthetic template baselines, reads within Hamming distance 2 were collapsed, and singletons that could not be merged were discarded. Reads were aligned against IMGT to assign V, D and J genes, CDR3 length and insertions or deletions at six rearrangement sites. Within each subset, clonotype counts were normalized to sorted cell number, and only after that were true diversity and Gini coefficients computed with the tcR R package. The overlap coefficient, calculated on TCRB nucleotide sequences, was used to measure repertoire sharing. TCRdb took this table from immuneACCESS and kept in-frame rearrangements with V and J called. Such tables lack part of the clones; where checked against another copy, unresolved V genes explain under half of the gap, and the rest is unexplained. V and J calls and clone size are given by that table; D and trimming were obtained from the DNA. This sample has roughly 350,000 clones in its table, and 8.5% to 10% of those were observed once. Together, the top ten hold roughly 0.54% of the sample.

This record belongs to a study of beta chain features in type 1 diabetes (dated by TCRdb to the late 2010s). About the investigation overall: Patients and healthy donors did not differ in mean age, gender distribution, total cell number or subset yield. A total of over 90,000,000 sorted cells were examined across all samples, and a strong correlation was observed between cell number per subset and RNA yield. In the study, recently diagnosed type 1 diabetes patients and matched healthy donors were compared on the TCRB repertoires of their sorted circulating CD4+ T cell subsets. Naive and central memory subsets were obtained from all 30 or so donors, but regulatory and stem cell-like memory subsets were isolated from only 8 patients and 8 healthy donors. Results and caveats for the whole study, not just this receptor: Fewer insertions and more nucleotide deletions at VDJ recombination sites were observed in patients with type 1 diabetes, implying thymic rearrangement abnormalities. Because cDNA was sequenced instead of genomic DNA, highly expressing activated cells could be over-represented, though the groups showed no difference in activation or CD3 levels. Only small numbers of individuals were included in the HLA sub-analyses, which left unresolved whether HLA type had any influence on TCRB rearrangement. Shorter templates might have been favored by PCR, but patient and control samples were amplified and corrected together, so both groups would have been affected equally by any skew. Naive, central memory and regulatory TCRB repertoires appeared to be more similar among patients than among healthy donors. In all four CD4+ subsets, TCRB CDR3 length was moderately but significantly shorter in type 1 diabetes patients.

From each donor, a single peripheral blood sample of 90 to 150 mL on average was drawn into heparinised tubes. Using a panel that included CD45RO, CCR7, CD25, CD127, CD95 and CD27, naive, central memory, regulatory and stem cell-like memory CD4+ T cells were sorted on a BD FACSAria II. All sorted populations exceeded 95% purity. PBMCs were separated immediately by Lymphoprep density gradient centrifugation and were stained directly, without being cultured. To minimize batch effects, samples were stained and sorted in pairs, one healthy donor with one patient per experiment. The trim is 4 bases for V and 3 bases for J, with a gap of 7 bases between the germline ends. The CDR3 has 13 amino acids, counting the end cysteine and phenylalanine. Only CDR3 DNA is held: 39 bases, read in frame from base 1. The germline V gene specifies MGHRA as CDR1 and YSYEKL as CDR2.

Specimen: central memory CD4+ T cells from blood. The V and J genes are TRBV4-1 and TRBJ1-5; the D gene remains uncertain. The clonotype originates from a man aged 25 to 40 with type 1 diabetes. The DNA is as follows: TGCGCCAGCAGCCTGCAGTTCAATCAGCCCCAGCATTTT. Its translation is CASSLQFNQPQHF.